These 14 T cell receptor beta chains share one sample of origin, sequenced in a study of CD8 T cell repertoires and HIV-1 epitope variants. The protocol was immunoSEQ multiplex PCR, while the TCRdb copy is restricted to in-frame clones and leaves out a portion. This table has a few thousand clones, 55% to 80% appearing once. What these receptors recognize is not known. The material sequenced was cultured CD8+ T cells derived from PBMCs. Source of these receptors: a male donor with HIV.

The chain recombines TRBV4-1 with TRBJ2-3; a weak D match, TRBD2 (5 bases). V was cut by 1 base and J by 5 bases, with 13 bases left in between. CDR3 length: 15 amino acids. Germline V gives CDR1 MGHRA, CDR2 YSYEKL. Here the CDR3 DNA reads TGCGCCAGCAGCCAAGGTTCGGGGTACGGAGATACGCAGTATTTT. It codes for CASSQGSGYGDTQYF.

This chain connects TRBV7-9 to TRBJ2-1; 9 nucleotides agree with TRBD1. V was pared by 0 bases and J by 0 bases, with 0 bases of the junction left unmatched. The CDR3 length is 16 residues. Germline values: CDR1 SEHNR, CDR2 FQNEAQ (reference sequence). The CDR3 loop is CASSLAGQGSYNEQFF. The CDR3 DNA reads TGTGCCAGCAGCTTAGCGGGACAGGGCTCCTACAATGAGCAGTTCTTC.

The V gene is TRBV7-2, the J gene TRBJ2-7, with 14 bases matching TRBD2. V was pared by 3 bases and J by 6 bases, with 10 bases of the junction left unmatched. Germline V gene data show CDR1 as SGHTA and CDR2 as FQGNSA. CDR3 length: 17 residues. The DNA of the CDR3 is TGTGCCAGCAGCTTCGCCGGACTAGCGGGGGGACCTGGCGAGCAGTACTTC. As protein: CASSFAGLAGGPGEQYF. Drawing the rest from reference TRBV7-2 and TRBJ2-7, the complete variable domain is GAGVSQSPSNKVTEKGKDVELRCDPISGHTALYWYRQSLGQGLEFLIYFQGNSAPDKSGLPSDRFSAERTGGSVSTLTIQRTQQEDSAVYLCASSFAGLAGGPGEQYFGPGTRLTVT.

This clone was detected a few times. The V and J genes are TRBV28 and TRBJ2-2; D is perhaps TRBD2 (5 bases). CDR1 MDHEN and CDR2 SYDVKM come from the germline V gene. Trimming removed 7 bases at V and 3 bases at J, with 18 bases between. The CDR3 spans 16 residues. The CDR3 is CASKTAAAGDTGELFF. CDR3 nucleotides: TGTGCCAGCAAAACCGCCGCGGCGGGCGACACCGGGGAGCTGTTTTTT.

V and J are TRBV11-2 and TRBJ2-1, with 9 nucleotides matching TRBD2. V gave up 2 bases and J gave up 7 bases; unmatched junction bases: 6. Germline V gives CDR1 SGHAT, CDR2 FQNNGV. This CDR3 comprises 15 residues. The CDR3 sequence: CASSLLRGGWNEQFF. In nucleotides, the CDR3 is TGTGCCAGCAGCTTATTGCGGGGGGGCTGGAATGAGCAGTTCTTC.

V usage is TRBV2 and J usage is TRBJ2-7; a possible D gene is TRBD2 (6 bases). Germline values: CDR1 SNHLY, CDR2 FYNNEI. This CDR3 has 14 amino acids. V lost 6 bases to trimming and J lost 2 bases, with 14 bases between them. CDR3 in DNA: TGTGCCAGCAGCTCACGGGACTCCCCCTACGAGCAGTACTTC. Residues: CASSSRDSPYEQYF.

CDR3 sequence (DNA): TGTGCCAGCAGTTACGGAACTGAAGCTTTCTTT. Protein sequence: CASSYGTEAFF. The chain carries TRBV27 and TRBJ1-1; D is unresolved. Trimming shortened V by 4 bases and J by 5 bases, and 5 bases separated the two germline ends. Germline lookup yields CDR1 MNHEY and CDR2 SMNVEV (reference sequence). CDR3 length: 11 residues.

The J gene is TRBJ2-4, the V gene TRBV4-3; maybe TRBD2 (5 bases). CDR1 is LGHNA, CDR2 YSLEER, per germline. Trimming removed 1 base from V and 8 bases from J, with 9 bases in between. CDR3 length: 13 residues. CDR3 region: CASSQGVRDIQYF. CDR3 bases: TGCGCCAGCAGCCAAGGGGTGAGGGACATTCAGTACTTC.

The CDR3 nucleotides read TGTGCCAGCAGCTCCGAAATGTTAGCGGGAGAGGGGGACTACAATGAGCAGTTCTTC. Its protein product is CASSSEMLAGEGDYNEQFF. This chain links TRBV7-6 with TRBJ2-1; 9 positions match TRBD2. V gave up 4 bases and J gave up 3 bases; unmatched junction bases: 16. The CDR3 length is 19 residues. Looked up from germline, CDR1 is SGHVS and CDR2 is FNYEAQ.

The chain employs TRBV6-1 and TRBJ1-1; D gene unclear. The CDR3 runs 14 residues. Trimming shortened V by 2 bases and J by 7 bases, and 14 bases separated the two germline ends. CDR1 is MNHNS, CDR2 SASEGT, per germline. The CDR3 bases are TGTGCCAGCAGTGAATGGGTCGGAGATTTTGAAGCTTTCTTT. Its protein is CASSEWVGDFEAFF.

This chain joins TRBV6-4 and TRBJ2-1; possible D gene TRBD1, 5 bases. Trimming shortened V by 0 bases and J by 5 bases, and 5 bases separated the two germline ends. Per the germline V gene, CDR1 is MRHNA and CDR2 is SNTAGT. This CDR3 region has 13 residues. CDR3 residues: CASSDSDNNEQFF. CDR3 DNA sequence: TGTGCCAGCAGTGACTCGGACAACAATGAGCAGTTCTTC.

This clone showed up just a few times. The CDR3 DNA reads TGTGCCAGCAGCCTGGAGACAGACTACGAGCAGTACTTC. Protein: CASSLETDYEQYF. The genes are TRBV5-4 and TRBJ2-7; D might be TRBD1 (5 bases). V was trimmed by 4 bases and J by 3 bases, leaving 11 bases between them. The germline CDR1 and CDR2 sequences are SGHNT and YYREEE (reference sequence). The CDR3 sequence is 13 residues long.

The chain recombines TRBV2 with TRBJ2-1; 8 bases line up with TRBD2. V lost 4 bases to trimming and J lost 2 bases; unmatched junction nucleotides: 7. Germline lookup yields CDR1 SNHLY and CDR2 FYNNEI. The CDR3 is 16 residues long. The CDR3 region has the DNA TGTGCCAGCAGTGCCAAGACTAGCGTTGCCTACAATGAGCAGTTCTTC. Translating it yields CASSAKTSVAYNEQFF. Full variable domain (outside the CDR3, taken from reference TRBV2 and TRBJ2-1): EPEVTQTPSHQVTQMGQEVILRCVPISNHLYFYWYRQILGQKVEFLVSFYNNEISEKSEIFDDQFSVERPDGSNFTLKIRSTKLEDSAMYFCASSAKTSVAYNEQFFGPGTRLTVL.

The genes are TRBV7-9 and TRBJ1-4; no clear D gene. Germline lookup yields CDR1 SEHNR and CDR2 FQNEAQ (reference sequence). V was shortened by 5 bases and J by 1 base, with 2 bases between the two germline ends. The CDR3 has 12 residues. This chain's CDR3 is CASSLTNEKLFF. CDR3 nucleotide sequence: TGTGCCAGCAGCCTAACTAATGAAAAACTGTTTTTT.